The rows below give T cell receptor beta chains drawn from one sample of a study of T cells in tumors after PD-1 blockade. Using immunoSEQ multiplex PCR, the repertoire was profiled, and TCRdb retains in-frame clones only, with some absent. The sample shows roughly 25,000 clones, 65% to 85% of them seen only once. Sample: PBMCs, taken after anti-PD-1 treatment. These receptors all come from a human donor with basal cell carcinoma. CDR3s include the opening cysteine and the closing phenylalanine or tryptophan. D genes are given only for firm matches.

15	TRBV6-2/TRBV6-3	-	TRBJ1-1	CASSPRGKSNTEAFF
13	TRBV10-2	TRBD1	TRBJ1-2	CASTGTGDYGYTF
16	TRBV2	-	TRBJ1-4	CASSETQASSREKLFF
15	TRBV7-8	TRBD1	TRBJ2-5	CASSRGQGNQETQYF
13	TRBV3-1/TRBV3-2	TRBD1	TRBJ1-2	CASSLQGTYGYTF
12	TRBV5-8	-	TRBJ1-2	CASSLTRGSNTF
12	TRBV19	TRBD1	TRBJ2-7	CATRDRAYEQYF
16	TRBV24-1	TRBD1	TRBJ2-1	CATSDKTGGSYNEQFF
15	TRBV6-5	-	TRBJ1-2	CASSLNAAPNYGYTF
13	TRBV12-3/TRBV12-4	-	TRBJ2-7	CASKPGHNSEQYF
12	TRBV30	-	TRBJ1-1	CAWKLTGTGAFF
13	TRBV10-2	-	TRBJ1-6	CASSDQGSSPLHF
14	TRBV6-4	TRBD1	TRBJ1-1	CASKTGGESTEAFF
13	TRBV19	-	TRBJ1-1	CASSRADGGEAFF
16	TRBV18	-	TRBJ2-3	CASSPPVEGITDTQYF
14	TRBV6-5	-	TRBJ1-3	CASSYGGTGNTIYF
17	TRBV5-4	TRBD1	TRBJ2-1	CASSSSGGRALGNEQFF
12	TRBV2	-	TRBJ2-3	CASSEWRDTQYF
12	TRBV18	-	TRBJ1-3	CASSQEGNTIYF
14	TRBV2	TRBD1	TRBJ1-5	CASSEDRVYQPQHF
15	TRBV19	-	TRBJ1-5	CASSILWDSNQPQHF
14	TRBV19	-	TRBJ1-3	CASRVGSSGNTIYF
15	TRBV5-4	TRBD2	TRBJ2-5	CASSLVAGGRETQYF
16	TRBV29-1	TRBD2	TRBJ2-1	CSVEGRGGLAYNEQFF
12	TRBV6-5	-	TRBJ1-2	CASRGGGGGYTF
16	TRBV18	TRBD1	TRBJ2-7	CASSPTSGTGFNEQYF
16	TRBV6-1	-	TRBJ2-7	CASSDVRRAGNYEQYF
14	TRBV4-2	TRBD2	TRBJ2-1	CASSPGGAYNEQFF